This T cell receptor (beta chain) was recovered during a study of cytomegalovirus exposure and HLA in healthy donors (dated by TCRdb to about 2017). Broadly, across the study: An earlier analysis of 550 to 700 of the donors reported about 290 Gb of sequence data and roughly 110 million unique TCR beta sequences from 150 million to 200 million T cells. Around 330 gigabases of sequencing data and approximately 92 million unique TCR sequences made up an early release that covered nearly 650 HLA-typed donors. Of the approximately 400 genotyped donors, 81% fell in the genetic ancestry cluster associated with self-reported Caucasian donors. The study aimed to test whether cataloging public T cell receptors could reveal signatures of past pathogen exposure. The T cell repertoires of roughly 660 subjects were profiled by immunosequencing and related to cytomegalovirus serostatus. A separate validation cohort of about 110 different subjects was used in addition to the 666-subject first cohort. To predict cytomegalovirus infection status, the study brought together high-throughput TCR immunosequencing, statistical association of individual TCRs with disease status, and machine learning. A later analysis re-analyzed previously published TCR beta repertoires from roughly 600 donors and added high-resolution HLA genotyping to study TCR occurrence patterns. Rather than using new phenotypic data, the later analysis identified candidate immune exposures from TCR beta sequences and from how often those sequences occurred across donors. In an earlier analysis of a few hundred of the donors, high-throughput TCR beta sequencing was used to judge whether each TCR beta V gene segment behaved as functional or pseudogenic. Alongside the repertoire data, information on donor age, sex, ethnicity and CMV serostatus was compiled. A later genetic analysis used genome-wide SNP genotypes for about three fifths of the 666 donors, treating that subset as a discovery cohort. Every discovery cohort repertoire had been produced on one sequencing platform. Both class I and class II loci were covered by HLA typing, at four-digit resolution. The number of typed donors differed by locus: 629-630 for A, B, C, DRB1 and DQB1; approximately 520 for DQA1; around 610 for DPA1; and some 450 for DPB1. A handful of DR-DQ haplotypes were handled as single units for association and clustering because linkage in the cohort was strong. Among some 400 genotyped donors of the cohort, an average of about 220,000 unique TCR beta nucleotide sequences was sequenced per donor, of which roughly 17% were non-productive.

Overall results and qualifications from the work: A few of the identified cytomegalovirus-associated TCR beta chains were confirmed in vitro to be specific for cytomegalovirus antigens. Some IMGT-functional V segments, including TRBV6-2 and TRBV6-3, could not be told apart with the 87-base-pair reads, so those segments were excluded. An association between a missense DCLRE1C variant and V-gene and J-gene trimming of TCR beta chains was found in a later genetic analysis and replicated in an independent cohort. Linkage disequilibrium might explain the correlated functional status among segregating V segments, but an unknown experimental factor could not be excluded. This cohort had only TCR beta chains sequenced, and the lack of alpha or paired-chain data limited which features could be detected. The earlier analysis of 587 of the donors excluded 15 to 20 rarely observed V segments, including chromosome 9 orphons, because counts were too low. A later analysis associated 17,000 or so TCR beta sequences with specific HLA alleles at a false discovery rate of 0.05. While some public TCRs were present in many individuals, most TCR sequences turned up only very rarely across donors. Compared with the approximately 700-donor mean, donors in an Asian-associated ancestry cluster had fewer N-insertions in productive TCRs, according to a later genetic analysis. A later analysis found that TCR association rates varied across HLA loci, with DRB1 alleles showing the most associated TCRs and HLA-C alleles the fewest. Strong co-occurrence of HLA alleles, especially DR and DQ, made assigning TCR associations to individual alleles difficult. Most CMV-associated TCR beta chains appeared to be HLA-restricted in a later analysis, and the HLA associations seemed to be driven largely by CMV exposure. A further reported finding was that TCR beta sequences accurately predicted the HLA-A and HLA-B alleles for most subjects in the first cohort. A cluster of highly shared sequence variants was judged likely to represent a technical artifact of the sequencing pipeline. The study gave a list of under 200 TCR beta chains associated with cytomegalovirus. The classifier was reported to diagnose cytomegalovirus status with high specificity and sensitivity in both the original cohort and the validation cohort. The only immune exposure information available for the cohort was CMV serostatus. Because some donors lacked HLA typing at each locus, the association tests relied only on the typed subset. It was suggested by the authors that the approach could potentially be generalized to other disease states and immunological phenotypes. In a later analysis, HLA-associated TCR beta chains showed more clonal expansion and lower generation probabilities than non-associated chains that were equally common. A later analysis reported that several top co-occurrence clusters appeared linked to parvovirus B19, influenza, CMV and Epstein-Barr virus. The presence/absence analyses assumed that sequencing depth was roughly uniform across donors, and that assumption may not be true. In an earlier analysis of some 640 of the donors, most TCR beta V segments were observed in productive rearrangements about 87% or about 30% of the time, broadly matching IMGT annotations.

The library relied on the immunoSEQ multiplex PCR assay. For the multiplex PCR, a mixture combining 60 forward primers for TCR Vbeta segments and 13 reverse primers for TCR Jbeta segments was used. The CDR3 region of rearranged TCR beta genes was amplified from genomic DNA by a multiplex PCR assay. The amplified TCR beta libraries were sequenced on the Illumina HiSeq System as 87-base-pair reads. The study's processing was this. In a later analysis, tens of millions of unique TCR beta chains were counted across the 650 to 700 repertoires, and approximately 9.9 million of these chains were shared by at least two donors. To remove PCR and sequencing errors, raw reads were error-corrected and collapsed into unique sequences using a nearest-neighbor algorithm that merged closely related sequences. V, D and J gene segments were assigned by aligning CDR3 sequences to IMGT reference sequences. For a sequence to be retained, a match of at least six nucleotides to both a V gene segment and a J gene segment was required. Rearrangements were classified as productive when the CDR3 lacked stop codons and remained in frame with V and J, and all other rearrangements were classified as non-productive. Following IMGT convention, CDR3 was defined as the stretch from the second conserved V-encoded cysteine to the conserved J-encoded phenylalanine. Sequences without an unambiguous match to a single V gene segment were excluded from the earlier analysis of several hundred of the donors. An earlier analysis of several hundred of the donors classified V segments as functional when productive rearrangements were above 56.7% and as segregating when the standard deviation between donors was above 5%. To diagnose cytomegalovirus status from the catalog of TCR beta chain sequences, a statistical classification framework was built. V and J gene assignment, in a later analysis, came from comparing TCR nucleotide sequences with IMGT/GENE-DB human TR gene sequences. A later analysis assigned CDR3 sequences and most-parsimonious VDJ recombination scenarios with the TCRdist pipeline. In a later analysis, each TCR beta chain was defined by its CDR3 amino acid sequence together with its V-gene family, and reads without a unique V-gene family were excluded. A later analysis removed 592 highly shared, low-generation-probability nucleotide sequences to deal with suspected cross-contamination and a sequencing artifact. For each public chain, a later analysis derived a clonal expansion index from normalized ranks of inferred template counts within each repertoire. A later analysis computed generation probabilities with a VDJ recombination model fitted to out-of-frame rearrangements, and checked the results against IGoR. In a later analysis, TCR-TCR, TCR-HLA and TCR-CMV co-occurrence was scored with hypergeometric tests, and a repertoire-size bias correction was applied to TCR pairs. To estimate false discovery rates, a later analysis permuted the HLA or CMV assignments 20 times. In a later analysis, co-occurring TCRs were grouped with DBSCAN, and TCRdist sequence similarity was added when clustering was performed within HLA-allele-positive subsets. For co-occurrence clustering, repertoires with fewer than 30,000 or more than 120,000 public chains were excluded, along with a handful of repertoires with anomalous nucleotide sharing. TCRdb took over this immuneACCESS table, retaining in-frame rearrangements with V and J assigned. Such tables are incomplete; in checked studies, under half of the missing clones stem from an unresolved V gene, and the remainder is unexplained. That table supplies the V and J calls and clone size; D and trimming were determined from the DNA. In all, the sample holds 140,000 to 150,000 clones, and 65% to 80% of those were seen once. The ten largest account for about 2% of the sample.

As to this clone: Its antigen has not been determined. Per-base qualities were not stored, and no clone one base away is much larger.

Trimming takes 2 bases off V and 9 bases off J; junction bases not matched to a gene: 8. The CDR3 sequence holds 15 residues, the cysteine and phenylalanine included. Only the CDR3 DNA stays, 45 bases, in frame from base 1. CDR1 and CDR2, per the germline V gene (reference sequence), are LNHDA and SQIVND. In total, approximately 700 healthy bone marrow donors made up the cohort. At the time of sampling, every cohort member was nominally healthy, though immune exposures that went unrecorded were likely present. The donor tested CMV seronegative and was one of the 352 seronegative cohort members. A peripheral blood sample was provided by each donor, and peripheral blood mononuclear cells were used for TCR beta sequencing. The Qiagen DNeasy Blood Extraction Kit was used to extract genomic DNA from the blood cell samples.

This clonotype was obtained from a middle-aged woman in good health and CMV-seronegative. The sample consisted of PBMCs. The chain links TRBV19 with TRBJ2-1; 9 nucleotides in the junction match TRBD2. The DNA is TGTGCCAGTAGTATACCCCTAGCGGGAATACGTGAGCAGTTCTTC. The resulting protein is CASSIPLAGIREQFF. Full variable domain (CDR3 extended with the reference TRBV19 and TRBJ2-1 proteins): DGGITQSPKYLFRKEGQNVTLSCEQNLNHDAMYWYRQDPGQGLRLIYYSQIVNDFQKGDIAEGYSVSREKKESFPLTVTSAQKNPTAFYLCASSIPLAGIREQFFGPGTRLTVL.